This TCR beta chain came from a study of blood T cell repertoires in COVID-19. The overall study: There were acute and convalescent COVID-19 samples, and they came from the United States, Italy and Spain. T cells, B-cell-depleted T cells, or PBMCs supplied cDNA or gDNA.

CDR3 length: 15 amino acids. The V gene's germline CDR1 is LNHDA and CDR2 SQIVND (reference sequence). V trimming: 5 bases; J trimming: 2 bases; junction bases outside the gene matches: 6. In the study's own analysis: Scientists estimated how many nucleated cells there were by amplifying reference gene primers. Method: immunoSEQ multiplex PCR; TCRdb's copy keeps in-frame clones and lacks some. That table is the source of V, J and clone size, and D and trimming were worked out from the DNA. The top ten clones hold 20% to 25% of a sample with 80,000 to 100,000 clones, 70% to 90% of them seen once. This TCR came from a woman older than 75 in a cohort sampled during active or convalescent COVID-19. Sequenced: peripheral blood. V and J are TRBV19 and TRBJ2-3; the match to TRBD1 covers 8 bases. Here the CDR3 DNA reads TGTGCCAGTAGTGGACGGACAGGGAACACAGATACGCAGTATTTT. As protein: CASSGRTGNTDTQYF.